Included here is one TCR beta chain sequence, with context. The antigen is undetermined. The RNA, about 0.45 to 1 ug, was put through reverse transcription using random hexamers. TCRdb fed the immunoSEQ multiplex PCR reads into MiXCR, producing one record per CDR3 protein. Counted here are roughly 120,000 distinct CDR3 sequences, approximately 94% occurring once; the ten biggest clones make up less than 0.15%. The TEMRA cells underwent FACS enrichment, while the CD8+ and CD4+ T cells underwent negative isolation. The data were obtained in a study of CD8 T cells in Susac syndrome. Study observations and caveats: Individuals included in the TCR sequencing and HLA analysis were acknowledged by the study to be relatively few in number.

Germline assignment: CDR1 ENHRY and CDR2 SYGVKD. The CDR3 consists of 12 residues. V was pared by 8 bases and J by 9 bases, with 15 bases between. The sample comprised CD4+ T cells from PBMCs. The V gene is TRBV10-3, the J gene TRBJ2-3; tentatively, D is TRBD2 (5 bases). The source is a human donor with multiple sclerosis. CDR3 region: CAIGADSRTQYF. The CDR3 nucleotides read TGTGCCATCGGAGCGGACTCCAGGACGCAGTATTTT.